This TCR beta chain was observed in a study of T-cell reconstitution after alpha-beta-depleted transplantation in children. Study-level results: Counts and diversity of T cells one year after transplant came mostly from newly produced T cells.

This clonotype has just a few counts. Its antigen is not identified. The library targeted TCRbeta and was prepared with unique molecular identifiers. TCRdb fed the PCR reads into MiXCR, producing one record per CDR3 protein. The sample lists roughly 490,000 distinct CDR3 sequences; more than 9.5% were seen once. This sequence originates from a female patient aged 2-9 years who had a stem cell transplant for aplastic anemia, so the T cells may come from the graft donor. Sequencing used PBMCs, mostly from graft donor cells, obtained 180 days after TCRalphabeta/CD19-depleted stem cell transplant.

CDR3 loop: CASSPWATEETQYF. The CDR3 DNA reads TGTGCCAGCTCACCATGGGCCACCGAAGAGACCCAGTACTTC. This rearrangement joins TRBV18 to TRBJ2-5; the D is unclear. V gave up 2 bases and J gave up 3 bases, with 10 bases separating them. The germline CDR1 and CDR2 sequences are KGHSH and LQKENI. This CDR3 is 14 amino acids long.